The 16 T cell receptor beta chains given below trace back to one sample, sequenced in a study of T-cell reconstitution after alpha-beta-depleted transplantation in children. TCRbeta library construction was performed incorporating unique molecular identifiers. TCRdb ran MiXCR on the PCR reads and lists one entry per CDR3 protein. The sample carries more than 450,000 distinct CDR3 sequences, 15% to 20% recorded once. The material sequenced was PBMCs from the stem cell graft donor, taken from the stem cell graft. The receptors stem from a human donor who donated a stem cell graft to a child with acute lymphoblastic leukemia.

The rearrangement uses TRBV20-1 and TRBJ2-1, with TRBD2 as a possible D gene (6 bases). The CDR3 runs to 13 residues. The V end lost 3 bases, the J end lost 8 bases, and 14 bases lay between the germline ends. The V gene's germline CDR1 is DFQATT and CDR2 SNEGSKA (reference sequence). For the CDR3, the DNA is TGCAGTGCTAGCCTTCAAGGGGAGGATGAGCAGTTCTTC. Translation: CSASLQGEDEQFF.

The chain couples TRBV29-1 to TRBJ1-1; D may be TRBD1 (6 bases). V gave up 6 bases and J gave up 1 base, with 15 bases separating them. The CDR3 runs 14 residues. Germline loops: CDR1 SQVTM, CDR2 ANQGSEA. CDR3 residues: CSVSRGARNTEAFF. The CDR3 coding sequence is TGCAGCGTGTCACGGGGGGCACGGAACACTGAAGCTTTCTTT.

The chain carries TRBV29-1 and TRBJ1-2; D is perhaps TRBD1 (6 bases). Trimming took 3 bases from V and 3 from J, leaving 8 bases between them. The germline V gene encodes CDR1 SQVTM and CDR2 ANQGSEA. The CDR3 consists of 12 residues. CDR3: CSVEPGDYGYTF. Here the CDR3 DNA reads TGCAGCGTTGAGCCAGGGGACTATGGCTACACCTTC.

This clonotype was seen at least ten times. This chain uses TRBV7-6 with TRBJ2-7; 13 bases match TRBD2. Per germline, CDR1 SGHVS and CDR2 FNYEAQ. This CDR3 region has 19 residues. V lost 1 base and J lost 4; bases outside the gene matches: 13. CDR3 sequence reads: CASSLGGLAGISGFYEQYF. The DNA for the CDR3 is TGTGCCAGCAGCTTAGGGGGACTAGCGGGAATTTCAGGGTTTTACGAGCAGTACTTC.

The chain recombines TRBV9 with TRBJ1-4; 9 bases map to TRBD1. Trimming cost V 0 bases and J 7 bases; bases outside gene matches: 4. The CDR3 covers 15 residues. Germline V gene sequence: CDR1 SGDLS, CDR2 YYNGEE. This CDR3 is CASSVEDRGREKLFF. CDR3 DNA: TGTGCCAGCAGCGTAGAGGACAGGGGACGTGAAAAACTGTTTTTT.

This clonotype was picked up a small number of times. This chain joins TRBV5-1 and TRBJ2-7; no firm D call. Deletions cut 4 bases from V and 6 bases from J, with 17 bases between. CDR3 length: 14 residues. Germline lookup yields CDR1 SGHRS and CDR2 YFSETQ. This CDR3 reads CASSLGSGNGEQYF. The CDR3 nucleotides are TGCGCCAGCAGCCTAGGTTCAGGTAACGGCGAGCAGTACTTC.

The chain joins TRBV9 to TRBJ2-3; D is ambiguous. Germline V gene data show CDR1 as SGDLS and CDR2 as YYNGEE. Trimming removed 0 bases from V and 0 bases from J, with 8 bases in between. This CDR3 region has 15 residues. The CDR3: CASSVGASSTDTQYF. For the CDR3, the DNA is TGTGCCAGCAGCGTAGGGGCCTCTAGCACAGATACGCAGTATTTT.

This clonotype was observed a handful of times. The chain is built from TRBV6-1 and TRBJ1-2, with 7 bases aligning to TRBD1. The germline V gene encodes CDR1 MNHNS and CDR2 SASEGT. V shed 6 bases and J 7 bases; nucleotides not matched to a gene: 11. The CDR3 covers 14 residues. As DNA, the CDR3 is TGTGCCAGCAGCCCCCCGGGACAGACGTCTGGCTACACCTTC. Its protein product is CASSPPGQTSGYTF.

In its sample, this clonotype was seen a few times. This chain joins TRBV3-1 and TRBJ2-1; 9 positions agree with TRBD2. Germline-derived CDR1 and CDR2 are LGHDT and YNNKEL (reference sequence). The CDR3 loop spans 16 amino acids. V dropped 4 bases and J dropped 0; count of bases not matched to a gene: 4. CDR3 in amino acids: CASSPRTSVSYNEQFF. Here the CDR3 DNA reads TGTGCCAGCAGCCCACGGACTAGCGTCTCCTACAATGAGCAGTTCTTC.

CDR3 DNA sequence: TGCAGCGTTGAAGATCGGAGCCGCTCCGGAAACACCATATATTTT. Translating gives CSVEDRSRSGNTIYF. The V gene is TRBV29-1, the J gene TRBJ1-3; D is ambiguous. Germline CDR1 and CDR2: SQVTM and ANQGSEA. The CDR3 loop spans 15 amino acids. V lost 0 bases and J lost 4, with 13 bases in between.

A word on this clonotype: A read error may produce the germline difference seen at one junction end. CDR3 loop: CSVTQGITDAFF. The CDR3, as DNA: TGCAGCGTGACACAGGGTATCACTGACGCTTTCTTT. V usage is TRBV29-1 and J usage is TRBJ1-1; D might be TRBD1 (6 bases). CDR3 length: 12 amino acids. The germline CDR1 and CDR2 sequences are SQVTM and ANQGSEA.

This sequence joins TRBV7-8 and TRBJ1-4, with TRBD1 matching 7 bases. Per the germline V gene, CDR1 is SGHVS and CDR2 is FQNEAQ. V lost 1 base, J lost 10 bases, and 9 bases stayed unmatched. The CDR3 sequence is 15 residues long. CDR3 sequence: CASSLGQGILVKLFF. Here the CDR3 DNA reads TGTGCCAGCAGCTTAGGACAGGGCATTCTTGTAAAACTGTTTTTT.

CDR3 region: CASSLMADNEQFF. CDR3 bases: TGTGCCAGCAGTTTAATGGCGGACAATGAGCAGTTCTTC. J is TRBJ2-1 and V is TRBV27; no firm D call. The CDR3 has 13 amino acids. In germline, CDR1 is MNHEY, CDR2 SMNVEV (reference sequence). Trimming took off 2 bases at V and 5 bases at J, with 7 bases between the two ends.

The table lists this clonotype with many counts. The chain uses TRBV5-6 and TRBJ1-5; D remains unclear. Germline V gene sequence: CDR1 SGHDT, CDR2 YYEEEE. The germline V and J ends were trimmed by 2 bases and 5 bases, with 5 bases remaining between them. This CDR3 region has 12 residues. The CDR3 sequence is CASSFADQPQHF. CDR3 nucleotide sequence: TGTGCCAGCAGCTTCGCGGATCAGCCCCAGCATTTT.

This clonotype is a singleton in its sample. The J gene is TRBJ1-6, the V gene TRBV18; D not certain. Trimming removed 4 bases from V and 0 bases from J, with 7 bases in between. Germline V gives CDR1 KGHSH, CDR2 LQKENI. The CDR3 loop spans 15 amino acids. CDR3 protein: CASSQGNSYNSPLHF. CDR3 DNA: TGTGCCAGCTCACAAGGGAACTCCTATAATTCACCCCTCCACTTT. Together with reference TRBV18 and TRBJ1-6, the CDR3 gives the full variable domain: NAGVMQNPRHLVRRRGQEARLRCSPMKGHSHVYWYRQLPEEGLKFMVYLQKENIIDESGMPKERFSAEFPKEGPSILRIQQVVRGDSAAYFCASSQGNSYNSPLHFGNGTRLTVT.

This clonotype was observed a handful of times. The DNA for the CDR3 is TGTGCCAGCTCACCACTCAGGGTTTCCCAGACCCAGTACTTC. Translation: CASSPLRVSQTQYF. V and J are TRBV18 and TRBJ2-5; perhaps TRBD1 as D (5 bases). Germline V gives CDR1 KGHSH, CDR2 LQKENI. The V gene lost 1 base and the J gene lost 6 bases, with 12 bases spanning the gap. CDR3 length equals 14 residues.